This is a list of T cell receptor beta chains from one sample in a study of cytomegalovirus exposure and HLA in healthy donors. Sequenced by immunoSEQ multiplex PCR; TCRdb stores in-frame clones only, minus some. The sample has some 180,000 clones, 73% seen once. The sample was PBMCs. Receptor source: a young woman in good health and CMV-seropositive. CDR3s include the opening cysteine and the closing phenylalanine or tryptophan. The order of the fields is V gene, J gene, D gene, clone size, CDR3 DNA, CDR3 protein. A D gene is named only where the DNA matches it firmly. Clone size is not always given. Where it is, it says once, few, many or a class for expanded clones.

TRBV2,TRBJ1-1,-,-,TGTGCCAGCAGACCCACCAGGACAGTGAACACTGAAGCTTTCTTT,CASRPTRTVNTEAFF
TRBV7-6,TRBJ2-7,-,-,TGTGCCAGCAGCTTAGCCGACAGGTCCTTATCCTACGAGCAGTACTTC,CASSLADRSLSYEQYF
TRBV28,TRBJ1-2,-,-,TGTGCCAGCAGTTTACGGTCTGGGTTGAGGCTCCATGGCTACACCTTC,CASSLRSGLRLHGYTF
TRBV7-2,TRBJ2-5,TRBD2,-,TGTGCCAGCAGCTTAGGGCCGGGAGGGGGAGGGCAAGAGACCCAGTACTTC,CASSLGPGGGGQETQYF
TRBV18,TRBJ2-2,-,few,TGTGCCAGCTCACCTCGGGTGGAGGAGACCGGGGAGCTGTTTTTT,CASSPRVEETGELFF
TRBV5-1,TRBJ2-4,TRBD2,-,TGCGCCAGCAGCTTGTCGAGCGGGGCTCAAAACATTCAGTACTTC,CASSLSSGAQNIQYF
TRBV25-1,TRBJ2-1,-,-,TGTGCCAGCAGTACCTGGACACAAATCTCCTACAATGAGCAGTTCTTC,CASSTWTQISYNEQFF
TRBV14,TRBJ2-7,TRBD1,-,TGTGCCAGCAGCCAAGCGACAGGGAGCTCCTACGAGCAGTACTTC,CASSQATGSSYEQYF
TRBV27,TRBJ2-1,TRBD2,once,TGTGCCAGCAGTTTCGGTCCGGGGCAGCGGGGCTCCTACAATGAGCAGTTCTTC,CASSFGPGQRGSYNEQFF
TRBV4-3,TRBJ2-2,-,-,TGCGCCAGCAGCCATGCAGGGGCCGGGGAGCTGTTTTTT,CASSHAGAGELFF
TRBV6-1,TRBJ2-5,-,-,TGTGCCAGCAGCCCGACTTTCCAAGAGACCCAGTACTTC,CASSPTFQETQYF
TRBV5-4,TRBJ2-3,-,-,TGTGCCAGCAGTGGCCGGGGGAGCACAGATACGCAGTATTTT,CASSGRGSTDTQYF
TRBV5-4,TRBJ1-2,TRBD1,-,TGTGCCAGCAGCTCACCTCCGGGACAGGGGGCACTTGGCTATGGCTACACCTTC,CASSSPPGQGALGYGYTF
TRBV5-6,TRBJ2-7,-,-,TGTGCCAGCAGCTTGGTACTCGGGCAGGGAGGCCACGAGCAGTACTTC,CASSLVLGQGGHEQYF
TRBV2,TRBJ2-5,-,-,TGTGCCAGCAGCTCAGATCCGGGACAAGCTGGGGATTGGGAGACCCAGTACTTC,CASSSDPGQAGDWETQYF
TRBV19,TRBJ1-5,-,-,TGTGCCAGTAGTATAGTGGCGGATAGCAATCAGCCCCAGCATTTT,CASSIVADSNQPQHF
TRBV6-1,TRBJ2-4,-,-,TGTGCCAGCAGTGAAGCCCCGTCTAGAACCCGGCGAAACATTCAGTACTTC,CASSEAPSRTRRNIQYF
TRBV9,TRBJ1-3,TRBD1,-,TGTGCCAGCAGCCCCGGAGGGGGGACAGGTACTGGAAACACCATATATTTT,CASSPGGGTGTGNTIYF
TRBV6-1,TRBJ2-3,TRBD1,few,TGTGCCAGCAGACAACGGGACAGGTCCACAGATACGCAGTATTTT,CASRQRDRSTDTQYF
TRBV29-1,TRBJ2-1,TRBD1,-,TGCAGCGTTGAGGGACAGGGAAGGTTCTTC,CSVEGQGRFF
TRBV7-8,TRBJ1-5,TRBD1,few,TGTGCCAGCAGCTTAGGGACAGGGTTCGGGCAGCCCCAGCATTTT,CASSLGTGFGQPQHF
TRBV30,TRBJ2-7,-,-,TGTGCCTGGAGTGTAAATCTACGGTACGAGCAGTACTTC,CAWSVNLRYEQYF
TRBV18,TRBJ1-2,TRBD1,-,TGTGCCAGCTCACCATCTGAGACAGGGGATGGCTACACCTTC,CASSPSETGDGYTF
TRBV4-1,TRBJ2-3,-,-,TGCGCCAGCAGCCACCCCCGGACATCTAGCACAGATACGCAGTATTTT,CASSHPRTSSTDTQYF
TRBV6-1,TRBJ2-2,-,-,TGTGCCAGCAGTATCGGTAATGCCGGGGAGCTGTTTTTT,CASSIGNAGELFF
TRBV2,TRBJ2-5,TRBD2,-,TGTGCCAGCAGTGCTATGGGCGGGGGGGCCCATAGAGAGACCCAGTACTTC,CASSAMGGGAHRETQYF
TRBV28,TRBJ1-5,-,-,TGTGCCAGCAGTTTAAGAGGAAGCAATCAGCCCCAGCATTTT,CASSLRGSNQPQHF
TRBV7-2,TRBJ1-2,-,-,TGTGCCAGCAGCTTAGGTGAGGGATTCCGCGCCGGCTACACCTTC,CASSLGEGFRAGYTF
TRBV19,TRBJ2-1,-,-,TGTGCCAGTAGTAGGGGCATGTCCTACAATGAGCAGTTCTTC,CASSRGMSYNEQFF
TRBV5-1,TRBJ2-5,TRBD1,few,TGCGCCAGCAGCTTGGAAGGGACAGGGGGATCACAGACCCAGTACTTC,CASSLEGTGGSQTQYF
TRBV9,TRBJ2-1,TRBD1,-,TGTGCCAGCAGCCCGAGCGGTCAGGGGGTCGGGAATGAGCAGTTCTTC,CASSPSGQGVGNEQFF
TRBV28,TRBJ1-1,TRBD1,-,TGTGCCAGCAGTTCTGGACAGGGGGCCGGGGGCGGCACTGAAGCTTTCTTT,CASSSGQGAGGGTEAFF
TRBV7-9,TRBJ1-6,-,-,TGTGCCAGCAGCCCACTTCATCGGACATTCGGGTATTCACCCCTCCACTTT,CASSPLHRTFGYSPLHF
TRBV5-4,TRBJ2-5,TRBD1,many,TGCGCCAGCAGCCAAGAGGGGACAGGGGGAGTCCAAGAGACCCAGTACTTC,CASSQEGTGGVQETQYF
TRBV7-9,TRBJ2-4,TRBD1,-,TGTGCCAGCAGCTCGGGACAGGGGGCCCGGAACATTCAGTACTTC,CASSSGQGARNIQYF
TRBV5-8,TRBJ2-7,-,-,TGTGCCAGCAGCTTGGTGGCTAGGCCGAGGGAGTACTTC,CASSLVARPREYF
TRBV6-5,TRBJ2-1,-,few,TGTGCCAGCAGTTACTCCGCGGGGAGTTACAATGAGCAGTTCTTC,CASSYSAGSYNEQFF